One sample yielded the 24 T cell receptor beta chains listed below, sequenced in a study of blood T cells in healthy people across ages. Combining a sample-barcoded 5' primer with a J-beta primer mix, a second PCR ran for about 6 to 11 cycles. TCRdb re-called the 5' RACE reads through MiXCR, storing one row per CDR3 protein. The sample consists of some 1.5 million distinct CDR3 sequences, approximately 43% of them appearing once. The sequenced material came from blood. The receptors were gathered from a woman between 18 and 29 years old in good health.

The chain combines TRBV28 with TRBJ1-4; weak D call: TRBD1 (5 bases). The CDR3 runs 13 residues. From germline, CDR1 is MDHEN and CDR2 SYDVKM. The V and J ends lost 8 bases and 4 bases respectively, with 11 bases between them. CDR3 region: CASGDGFNEKLFF. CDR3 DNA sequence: TGTGCCAGCGGGGACGGTTTTAATGAAAAACTGTTTTTT.

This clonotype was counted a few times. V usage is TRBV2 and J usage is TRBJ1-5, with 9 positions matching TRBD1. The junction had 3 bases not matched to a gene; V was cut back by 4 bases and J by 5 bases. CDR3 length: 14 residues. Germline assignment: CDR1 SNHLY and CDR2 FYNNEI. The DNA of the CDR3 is TGTGCCAGCAGTGGGACAGGGGAACATCAGCCCCAGCATTTT. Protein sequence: CASSGTGEHQPQHF.

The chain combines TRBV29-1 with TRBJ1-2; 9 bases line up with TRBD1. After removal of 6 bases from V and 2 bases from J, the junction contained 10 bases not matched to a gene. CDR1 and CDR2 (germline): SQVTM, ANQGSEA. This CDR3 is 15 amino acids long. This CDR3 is CSVDVTGGINYGYTF. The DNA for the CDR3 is TGCAGCGTCGATGTGACAGGGGGTATAAACTATGGCTACACCTTC.

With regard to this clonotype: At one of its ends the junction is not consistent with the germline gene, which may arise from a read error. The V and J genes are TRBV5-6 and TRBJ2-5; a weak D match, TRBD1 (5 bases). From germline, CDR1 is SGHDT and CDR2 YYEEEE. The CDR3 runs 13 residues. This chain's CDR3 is CVSSIRQKETQYF. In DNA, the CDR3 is TGTGTCAGCAGCATCCGACAGAAAGAGACCCAGTACTTC.

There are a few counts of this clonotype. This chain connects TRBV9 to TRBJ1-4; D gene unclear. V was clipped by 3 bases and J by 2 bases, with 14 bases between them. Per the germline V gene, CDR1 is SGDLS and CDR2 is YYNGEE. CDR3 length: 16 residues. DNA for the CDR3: TGTGCCAGCAGCGCTTCTGGCGTCGGGACTAATGAAAAACTGTTTTTT. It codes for CASSASGVGTNEKLFF.

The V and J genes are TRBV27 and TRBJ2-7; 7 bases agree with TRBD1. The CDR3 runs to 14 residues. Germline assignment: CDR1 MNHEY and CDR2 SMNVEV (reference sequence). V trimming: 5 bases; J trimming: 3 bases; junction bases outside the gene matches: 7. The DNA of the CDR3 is TGTGCCAGCAGTACAGTCACAGGGGACTACGAGCAGTACTTC. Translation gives CASSTVTGDYEQYF.

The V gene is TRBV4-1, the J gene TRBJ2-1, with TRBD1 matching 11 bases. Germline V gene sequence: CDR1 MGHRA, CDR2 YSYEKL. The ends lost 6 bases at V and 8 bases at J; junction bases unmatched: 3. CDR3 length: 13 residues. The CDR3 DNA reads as TGCGCCAGCAGGGACAGGGGGCTGGATGAGCAGTTCTTC. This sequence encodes CASRDRGLDEQFF.

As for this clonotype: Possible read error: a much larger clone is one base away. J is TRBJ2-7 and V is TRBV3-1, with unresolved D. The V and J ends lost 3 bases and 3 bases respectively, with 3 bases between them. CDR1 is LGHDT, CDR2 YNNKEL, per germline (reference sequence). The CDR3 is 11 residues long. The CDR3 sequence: CASSHDYEQYF. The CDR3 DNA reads TGTGCCAGCAGCCACGACTACGAGCAGTACTTC.

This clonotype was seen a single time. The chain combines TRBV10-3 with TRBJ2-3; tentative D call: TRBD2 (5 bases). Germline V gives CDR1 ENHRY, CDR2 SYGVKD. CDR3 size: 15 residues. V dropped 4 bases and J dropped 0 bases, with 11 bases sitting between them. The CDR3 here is CAISAAAASTDTQYF. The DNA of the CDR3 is TGTGCCATCAGTGCGGCAGCGGCTAGCACAGATACGCAGTATTTT.

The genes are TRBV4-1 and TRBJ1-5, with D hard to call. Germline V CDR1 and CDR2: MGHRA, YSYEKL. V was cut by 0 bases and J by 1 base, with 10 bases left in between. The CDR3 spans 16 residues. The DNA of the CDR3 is TGCGCCAGCAGCCAAGAGGGATCGACAAGCAATCAGCCCCAGCATTTT. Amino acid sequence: CASSQEGSTSNQPQHF.

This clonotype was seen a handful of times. The CDR3 DNA is TGCGCCAGCAGCTTGGCCGGGGGGGCGCCCGGGGAAGCTTTCTTT. This encodes CASSLAGGAPGEAFF. This chain joins TRBV5-1 and TRBJ1-1, with D maybe TRBD1 (6 bases). Germline CDR1 and CDR2: SGHRS and YFSETQ. The V end was cut by 0 bases, the J end by 8 bases, with 17 bases between. This CDR3 has 15 residues.

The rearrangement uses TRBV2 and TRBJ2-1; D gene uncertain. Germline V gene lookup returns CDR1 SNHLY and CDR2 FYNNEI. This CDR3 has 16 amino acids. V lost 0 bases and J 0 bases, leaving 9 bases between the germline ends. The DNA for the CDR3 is TGTGCCAGCAGTGAAGCACCTTTTCGCTCCTACAATGAGCAGTTCTTC. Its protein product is CASSEAPFRSYNEQFF.

The CDR3, as DNA: TGCAGTGCGCCTGACGGGGGGCGGATCACTGAAGCTTTCTTT. Its translation: CSAPDGGRITEAFF. This chain joins TRBV20-1 and TRBJ1-1, with D possibly being TRBD1 (6 bases). V was trimmed by 6 bases and J by 4 bases, leaving 18 bases between them. There are 14 residues in the CDR3. Germline V gene lookup returns CDR1 DFQATT and CDR2 SNEGSKA (reference sequence).

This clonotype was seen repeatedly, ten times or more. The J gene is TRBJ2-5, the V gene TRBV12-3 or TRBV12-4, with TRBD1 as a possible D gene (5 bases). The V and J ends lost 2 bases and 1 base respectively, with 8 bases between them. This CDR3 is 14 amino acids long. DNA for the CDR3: TGTGCCAGCAGTTTAAGGGGCTTCCAAGAGACCCAGTACTTC. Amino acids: CASSLRGFQETQYF.

CDR3: CASSLAWTANTEAFF. The DNA of the CDR3 is TGTGCCAGCAGTTTAGCTTGGACAGCTAACACTGAAGCTTTCTTT. This rearrangement joins TRBV12-3 or TRBV12-4 to TRBJ1-1, with a possible D match to TRBD1 (6 bases). V dropped 0 bases and J dropped 2 bases, with 10 bases sitting between them. The CDR3 consists of 15 residues.

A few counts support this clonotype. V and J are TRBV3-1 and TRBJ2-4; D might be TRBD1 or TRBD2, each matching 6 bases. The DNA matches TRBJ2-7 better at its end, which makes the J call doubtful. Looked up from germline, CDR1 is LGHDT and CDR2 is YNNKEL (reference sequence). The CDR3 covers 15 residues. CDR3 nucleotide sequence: TGTGCCAGCAGCCAAGATCTAGGGGGGCGCGACGAGCAGTACTTC. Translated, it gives CASSQDLGGRDEQYF.

The CDR3 region has the DNA TGTGCCAGCAGTTACAGGGGACTGGAGAGGAACATTCAGTACTTC. Encoded protein: CASSYRGLERNIQYF. V usage is TRBV6-5 and J usage is TRBJ2-5; possible D gene TRBD2, 6 bases. The DNA end is more similar to TRBJ2-4, so the J call may be wrong. CDR3 size: 15 residues. Per the germline V gene, CDR1 is MNHEY and CDR2 is SVGAGI.

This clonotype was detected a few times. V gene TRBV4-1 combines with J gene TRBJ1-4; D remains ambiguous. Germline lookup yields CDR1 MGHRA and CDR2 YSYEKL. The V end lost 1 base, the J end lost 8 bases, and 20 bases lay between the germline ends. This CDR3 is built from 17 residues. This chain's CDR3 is CASSQVGLAPNEEKLFF. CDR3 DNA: TGCGCCAGCAGCCAAGTAGGGTTGGCCCCCAATGAAGAAAAACTGTTTTTT.

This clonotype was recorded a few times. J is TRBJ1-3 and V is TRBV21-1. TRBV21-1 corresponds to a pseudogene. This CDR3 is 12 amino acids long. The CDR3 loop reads CATTRTGNTIYF. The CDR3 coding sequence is TGTGCCACTACAAGGACGGGAAACACCATATATTTT.

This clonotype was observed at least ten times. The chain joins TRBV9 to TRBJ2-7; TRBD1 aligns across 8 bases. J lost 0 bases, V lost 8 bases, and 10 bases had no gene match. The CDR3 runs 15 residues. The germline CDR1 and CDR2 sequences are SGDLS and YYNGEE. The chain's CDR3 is CASSVGQGHSYEQYF. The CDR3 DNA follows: TGTGCCAGTAGTGTCGGACAGGGTCACTCCTACGAGCAGTACTTC.

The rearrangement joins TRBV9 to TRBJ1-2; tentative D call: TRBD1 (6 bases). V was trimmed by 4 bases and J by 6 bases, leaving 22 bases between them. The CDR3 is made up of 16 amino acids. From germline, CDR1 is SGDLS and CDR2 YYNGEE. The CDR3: CASSSEGRGKFDGYTF. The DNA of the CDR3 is TGTGCCAGCAGCTCGGAGGGAAGGGGGAAGTTCGATGGCTACACCTTC.

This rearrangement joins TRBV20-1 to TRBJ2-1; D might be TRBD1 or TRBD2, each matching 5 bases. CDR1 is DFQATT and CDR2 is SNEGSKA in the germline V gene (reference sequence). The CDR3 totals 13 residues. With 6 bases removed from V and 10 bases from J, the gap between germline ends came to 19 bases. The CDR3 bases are TGCAGTGCGGCCGGGACGGAACTCTACGAGCAGTTCTTC. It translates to CSAAGTELYEQFF.

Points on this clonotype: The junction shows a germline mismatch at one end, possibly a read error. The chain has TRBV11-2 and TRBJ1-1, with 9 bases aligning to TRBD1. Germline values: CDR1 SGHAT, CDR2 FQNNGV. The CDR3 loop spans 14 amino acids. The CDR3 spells CDSTSRDRVTEAFF. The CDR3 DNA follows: TGTGACAGCACGAGCCGGGACAGGGTCACTGAAGCTTTCTTT.

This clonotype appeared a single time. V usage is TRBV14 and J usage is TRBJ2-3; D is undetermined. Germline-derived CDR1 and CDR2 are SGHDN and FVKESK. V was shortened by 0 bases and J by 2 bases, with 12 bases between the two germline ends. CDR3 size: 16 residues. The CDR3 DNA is TGTGCCAGCAGCCAAGATCTTAACAGCCCCACAGATACGCAGTATTTT. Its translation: CASSQDLNSPTDTQYF.